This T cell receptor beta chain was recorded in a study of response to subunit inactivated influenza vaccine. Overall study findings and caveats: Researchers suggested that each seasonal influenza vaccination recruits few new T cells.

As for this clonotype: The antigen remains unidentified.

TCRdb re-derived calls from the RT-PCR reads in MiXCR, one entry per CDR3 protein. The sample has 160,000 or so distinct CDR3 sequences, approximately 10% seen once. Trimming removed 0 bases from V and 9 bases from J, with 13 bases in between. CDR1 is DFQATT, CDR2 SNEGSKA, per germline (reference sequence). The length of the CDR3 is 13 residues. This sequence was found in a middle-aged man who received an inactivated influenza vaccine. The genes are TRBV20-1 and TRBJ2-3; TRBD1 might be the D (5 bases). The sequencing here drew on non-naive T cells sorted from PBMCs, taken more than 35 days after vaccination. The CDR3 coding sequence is TGCAGTGCTAGAGATGTTCTTCAGGGCACGCAGTATTTT. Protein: CSARDVLQGTQYF.